What follows describes a single T cell receptor (beta chain). What this receptor recognizes is not known. The record has no base qualities; no much larger clone is one base away. The sample comes from a study of cytomegalovirus exposure and HLA in healthy donors (dated by TCRdb to about 2017). Regarding the complete study: An earlier analysis of 587 of the donors reported 276 Gb of sequence data and 117 million unique TCR beta sequences obtained from approximately 180 million T cells. The number of typed donors differed by locus: about 620-640 for A, B, C, DRB1 and DQB1; approximately 520 for DQA1; over 600 for DPA1; and some 450 for DPB1. All discovery cohort repertoires had been generated on a single sequencing platform. The T cell repertoires of 550 to 850 subjects were profiled by immunosequencing and related to cytomegalovirus serostatus. Rather than drawing on any new phenotypic data, the later analysis identified candidate immune exposures from TCR beta sequences and the way those sequences occurred across donors. Several DR-DQ haplotypes were handled as single units for association and clustering, since linkage in the cohort was strong. Both class I and class II loci were covered by HLA typing, at four-digit resolution. Donor age, sex, ethnicity and CMV serostatus were compiled together with the repertoire data. A later genetic analysis used genome-wide SNP genotypes for about 65% of the roughly 670 donors, treating that subset as a discovery cohort. Of the 300 to 450 genotyped donors, approximately 81% were placed in the genetic ancestry cluster associated with self-reported Caucasian donors. Among about 410 genotyped donors of the cohort, an average of approximately 240,000 unique TCR beta nucleotide sequences was sequenced per donor, of which about 18% were non-productive. To study patterns of TCR occurrence, a later analysis re-analyzed previously published TCR beta repertoires from 550 to 800 donors and added high-resolution HLA genotyping. Besides the first cohort of approximately 670 subjects, a separate validation cohort made up of 120 different subjects was used. Roughly 290 gigabases of sequencing data and around 80 million unique TCR sequences made up an early release that covered about 640 HLA-typed donors. The study aimed to test whether cataloging public T cell receptors could reveal signatures of past pathogen exposure. High-throughput TCR immunosequencing, statistical association of individual TCRs with disease status, and machine learning were combined to predict cytomegalovirus infection status. An earlier analysis of roughly 600 of the donors used high-throughput TCR beta sequencing to judge whether each TCR beta V gene segment behaved as functional or pseudogenic. Study-wide conclusions, independent of this receptor: The study gave a list of about 160 TCR beta chains associated with cytomegalovirus. A later analysis found that HLA-associated TCR beta chains were more clonally expanded and had lower generation probabilities than equally common non-associated chains. Only TCR beta chains were sequenced in this cohort, and the absence of alpha or paired-chain data limited detectable features. For the cohort, immune exposure information was limited to CMV serostatus. A later analysis associated 17,000 or so TCR beta sequences with specific HLA alleles at a false discovery rate of 0.05. V-gene and J-gene trimming of TCR beta chains was associated with a missense DCLRE1C variant in a later genetic analysis, and the association was replicated in an independent cohort. The presence/absence analyses assumed that sequencing depth was roughly uniform across donors, and that assumption may not be true. Some IMGT-functional V segments, including TRBV6-2 and TRBV6-3, could not be distinguished by the 87-base-pair reads and were therefore excluded. A later genetic analysis reported fewer N-insertions in productive TCRs among donors in an Asian-associated ancestry cluster than the roughly 700-donor mean. Because HLA typing was unavailable for some donors at each locus, only the typed subset was used in association tests. When HLA alleles, especially DR and DQ, strongly co-occurred, attributing TCR associations to individual alleles was difficult. The classifier was reported to diagnose cytomegalovirus status with high specificity and sensitivity in both the original cohort and the validation cohort. Because counts were too low, 15 to 20 rarely observed V segments, including chromosome 9 orphons, were excluded from the earlier analysis of several hundred of the donors. In an earlier analysis of around 600 of the donors, most TCR beta V segments appeared in productive rearrangements about 87% or about 30% of the time, broadly matching IMGT annotations. Linkage disequilibrium might explain the correlated functional status among segregating V segments, but an unknown experimental factor could not be ruled out. In vitro tests confirmed that a few of the cytomegalovirus-associated TCR beta chains recognize cytomegalovirus antigens. Several of the top co-occurrence clusters appeared to be linked to parvovirus B19, influenza, CMV and Epstein-Barr virus, according to a later analysis. The sequencing pipeline was judged likely to have produced a cluster of highly shared sequence variants as a technical artifact. According to a later analysis, TCR association rates differed among HLA loci, with DRB1 alleles showing the most associated TCRs and HLA-C alleles showing the fewest. The authors suggested that the approach could potentially be generalized to other disease states and immunological phenotypes. Most TCR sequences were observed very rarely across donors, whereas some public TCRs were present in many individuals. A further reported finding was that TCR beta sequences accurately predicted the HLA-A and HLA-B alleles for most subjects in the first cohort. A later analysis found that most CMV-associated TCR beta chains appeared HLA-restricted, with HLA associations seemingly driven largely by CMV exposure.

The cohort comprised under 700 healthy bone marrow donors. All cohort members were sampled while nominally healthy, although unrecorded immune exposures were likely present. The donor was CMV seropositive and belonged to the group of about 290 seropositive cohort members. Every donor gave a peripheral blood sample, and the peripheral blood mononuclear cells from that sample were used for TCR beta sequencing. The Qiagen DNeasy Blood Extraction Kit was used to extract genomic DNA from the blood cell samples. To prepare the library, the immunoSEQ multiplex PCR assay was applied. For the multiplex PCR, a mixture combining 60 forward primers for TCR Vbeta segments and 13 reverse primers for TCR Jbeta segments was used. The CDR3 region of rearranged TCR beta genes was amplified from genomic DNA by a multiplex PCR assay. The Illumina HiSeq System was used to sequence the amplified TCR beta libraries as 87-base-pair reads. In the paper's pipeline: A later analysis counted about 80 million unique TCR beta chains across the 500 to 850 repertoires, and around 12 million of these chains were shared by at least two donors. Raw reads were error-corrected and collapsed into unique sequences with a nearest-neighbor algorithm that merged closely related sequences to remove PCR and sequencing errors. Alignment of CDR3 sequences to IMGT reference sequences was used to assign V, D and J gene segments. Each retained sequence needed at least a six-nucleotide match to both a V gene segment and a J gene segment. A rearrangement counted as productive if the CDR3 had no stop codons and remained in frame with V and J, and every other rearrangement counted as non-productive. CDR3 was defined according to IMGT convention as the region running from the second conserved V-encoded cysteine to the conserved J-encoded phenylalanine. The earlier analysis of 587 of the donors excluded sequences that lacked an unambiguous match to a single V gene segment. In an earlier analysis of 587 of the donors, V segments were called functional above 56.7% productive rearrangements and were called segregating when the between-donor standard deviation exceeded 5%. A statistical classification framework was built to diagnose cytomegalovirus status from the catalog of TCR beta chain sequences. In a later analysis, TCR nucleotide sequences were compared against IMGT/GENE-DB human TR gene sequences so that V and J genes could be assigned. The TCRdist pipeline was used in a later analysis to assign CDR3 sequences and most-parsimonious VDJ recombination scenarios. In a later analysis, each TCR beta chain was defined by its CDR3 amino acid sequence together with its V-gene family, and reads lacking a unique V-gene family were excluded. A later analysis removed 592 highly shared, low-generation-probability nucleotide sequences to deal with suspected cross-contamination and a sequencing artifact. In a later analysis, a clonal expansion index for each public chain was calculated from normalized within-repertoire ranks of inferred template counts. Generation probabilities in a later analysis came from a VDJ recombination model fitted to out-of-frame rearrangements, and those results were checked against IGoR. In a later analysis, hypergeometric tests were used to score TCR-TCR, TCR-HLA and TCR-CMV co-occurrence, with a repertoire-size bias correction applied to TCR pairs. To estimate false discovery rates, a later analysis permuted the HLA or CMV assignments 20 times. In a later analysis, co-occurring TCRs were grouped using DBSCAN, and TCRdist sequence similarity was added for clustering within HLA-allele-positive subsets. Repertoires with fewer than 30,000 or more than 120,000 public chains, plus five repertoires with anomalous nucleotide sharing, were excluded from co-occurrence clustering. TCRdb obtained this table from immuneACCESS and retained in-frame rearrangements with V and J assigned. These tables miss some clones; where compared with another copy, unresolved V genes account for less than half of the shortfall, and the remainder is unexplained. V and J calls and clone size are given by that table; D and trimming were obtained from the DNA. The table for this sample lists approximately 88,000 clones; over 70% of them were counted only once. The ten largest clones take up under 7.5% of the sample.

The CDR3, from cysteine to phenylalanine, totals 13 residues. Just the 39-base CDR3 DNA is kept, in frame starting at base 1. V loses 5 bases of germline sequence and J loses 4 bases, and the interval between the two ends is 11 bases. Via the germline V gene, CDR1 is SGHTA and CDR2 FQGNSA. The source is a man in his fifties in good health and CMV-seropositive. Material: PBMCs. The chain links TRBV7-2 with TRBJ2-5, with TRBD2 tentatively as D gene (6 bases match). The DNA sequence is TGTGCCAGCAGCCCGGGACTTCTAGAGACCCAGTACTTC. The translation is CASSPGLLETQYF.